The T cell receptor (beta chain) under discussion was sequenced for a study of blood T cell repertoires in COVID-19. The germline V gene has CDR1 MNHNY and CDR2 SVGAGI (reference sequence). CDR3 length: 15 residues. V was shortened by 0 bases and J by 2 bases, with 8 bases between the two germline ends. Original processing notes: From reference gene primer amplification, estimates of nucleated cell counts were derived. The protocol was immunoSEQ multiplex PCR, while the TCRdb copy is restricted to in-frame clones and leaves out a portion. The D gene and trimming were derived from the DNA, and the V and J assignments and clone size from that table. The table includes about 210,000 clones, over 75% detected once.

This TCR derives from a woman aged 40 to 50 with acute or convalescent COVID-19. The J gene is TRBJ1-3, the V gene TRBV6-6; no clear D gene. Sample: peripheral blood. Here the CDR3 DNA reads TGTGCCAGCAGTTACTCGAGGGTTACTGGAAACACCATATATTTT. Protein product: CASSYSRVTGNTIYF.